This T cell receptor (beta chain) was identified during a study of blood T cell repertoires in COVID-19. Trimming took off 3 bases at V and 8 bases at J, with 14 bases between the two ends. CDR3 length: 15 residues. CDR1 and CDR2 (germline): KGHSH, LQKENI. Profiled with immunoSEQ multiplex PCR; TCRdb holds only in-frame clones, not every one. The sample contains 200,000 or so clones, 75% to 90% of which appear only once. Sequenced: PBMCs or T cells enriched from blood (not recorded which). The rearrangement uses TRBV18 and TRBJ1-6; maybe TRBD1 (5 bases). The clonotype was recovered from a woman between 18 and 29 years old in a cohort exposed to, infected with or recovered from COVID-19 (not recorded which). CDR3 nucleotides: TGTGCCAGCTCACCTATTCAGGGTTATGATTCACCCCTCCACTTT. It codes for CASSPIQGYDSPLHF.